This T cell receptor beta chain was found in a study of T cell responses to AZD1222 COVID-19 vaccine. Turning to the study itself: Pooling of second doses given at about 4 or about 12 weeks was done.

As for this clone: What it binds is not known.

Study-level points and caveats: After the peak T cell response, and only then, were repertoires sampled. The donor cohort was predominantly white British with a female majority, and clonal diversity may have been underestimated.

Measured with immunoSEQ multiplex PCR; TCRdb has only the in-frame clones, and not every one. The sample has 90,000 to 100,000 clones; approximately 90% are singletons. Sample: peripheral blood, taken on day 0 of AZD1222 vaccination. This TCR was recovered from an adult in good health.

CDR3 protein: CASSYGQVNEQFF. CDR3 coding DNA: TGCGCCAGCAGCTACGGACAGGTCAATGAGCAGTTCTTC. The chain links TRBV5-1 to TRBJ2-1, with 7 bases that match TRBD1. In germline, CDR1 is SGHRS, CDR2 YFSETQ. Losses at the gene ends were 3 bases for V and 6 bases for J; bases not matched to a gene: 3. The CDR3 loop spans 13 amino acids. Full variable domain (remainder filled in from reference TRBV5-1 and TRBJ2-1): KAGVTQTPRYLIKTRGQQVTLSCSPISGHRSVSWYQQTPGQGLQFLFEYFSETQRNKGNFPGRFSGRQFSNSRSEMNVSTLELGDSALYLCASSYGQVNEQFFGPGTRLTVL.